This TCR beta chain was retrieved from a study of T cell changes during pregnancy in multiple sclerosis. Profiled with immunoSEQ multiplex PCR; TCRdb holds only in-frame clones, not every one. This table has approximately 50,000 clones, approximately 94% appearing once. CDR1 is LNHDA and CDR2 is SQIVND in the germline V gene (reference sequence). CDR3 length: 16 residues. Between the trimmed V and J ends, which lost 1 base and 2 bases, there was a span of 12 bases. The TCR originated in a female donor with multiple sclerosis, enrolled in a pregnancy study. The V gene is TRBV19, the J gene TRBJ1-5; the D gene is possibly TRBD1 (5 bases). The material was CD4+ T cells from peripheral blood mononuclear cells, obtained in the third trimester of pregnancy. CDR3 sequence reads: CASSIVGGSGNQPQHF. The CDR3 DNA sequence: TGTGCCAGTAGTATAGTGGGGGGGTCAGGCAATCAGCCCCAGCATTTT.